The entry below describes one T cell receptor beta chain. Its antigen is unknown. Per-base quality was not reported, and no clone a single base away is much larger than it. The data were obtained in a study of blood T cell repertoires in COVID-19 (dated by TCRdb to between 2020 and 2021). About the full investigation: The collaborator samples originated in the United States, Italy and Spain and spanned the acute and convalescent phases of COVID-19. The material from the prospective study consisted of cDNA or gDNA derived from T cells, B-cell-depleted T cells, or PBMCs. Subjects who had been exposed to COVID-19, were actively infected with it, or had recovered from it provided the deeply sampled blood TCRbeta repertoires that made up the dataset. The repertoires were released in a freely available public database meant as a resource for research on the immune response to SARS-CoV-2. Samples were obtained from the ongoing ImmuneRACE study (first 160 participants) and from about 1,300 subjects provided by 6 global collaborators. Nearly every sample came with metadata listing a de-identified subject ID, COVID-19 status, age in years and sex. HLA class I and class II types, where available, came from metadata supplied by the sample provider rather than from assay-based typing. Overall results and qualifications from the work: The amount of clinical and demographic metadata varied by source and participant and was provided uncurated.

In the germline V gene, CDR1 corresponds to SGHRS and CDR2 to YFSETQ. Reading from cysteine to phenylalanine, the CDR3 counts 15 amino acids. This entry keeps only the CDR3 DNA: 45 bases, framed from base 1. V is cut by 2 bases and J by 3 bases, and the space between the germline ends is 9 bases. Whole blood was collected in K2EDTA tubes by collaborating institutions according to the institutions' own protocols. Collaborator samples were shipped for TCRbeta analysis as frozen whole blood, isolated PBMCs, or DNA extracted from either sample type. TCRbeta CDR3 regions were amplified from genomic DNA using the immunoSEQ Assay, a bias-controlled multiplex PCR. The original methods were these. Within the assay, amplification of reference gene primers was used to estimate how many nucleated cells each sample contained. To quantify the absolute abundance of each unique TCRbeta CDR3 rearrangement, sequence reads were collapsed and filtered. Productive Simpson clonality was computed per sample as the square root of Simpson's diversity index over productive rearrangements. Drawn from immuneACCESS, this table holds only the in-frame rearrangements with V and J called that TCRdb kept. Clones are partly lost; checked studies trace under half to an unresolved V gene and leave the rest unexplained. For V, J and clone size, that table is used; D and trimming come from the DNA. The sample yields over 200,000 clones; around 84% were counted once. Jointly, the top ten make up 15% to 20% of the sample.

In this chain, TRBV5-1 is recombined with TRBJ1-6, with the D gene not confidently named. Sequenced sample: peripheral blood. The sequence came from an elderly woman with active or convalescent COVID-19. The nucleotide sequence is TGCGCCAGCAGCTTAGACGGGGTCTATAATTCACCCCTCCACTTT. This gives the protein CASSLDGVYNSPLHF.